This T cell receptor beta chain was identified in a study of cytomegalovirus exposure and HLA in healthy donors. General study findings and limits: Generally TCR sequences proved uncommon, though certain public TCRs appeared in numerous donors. TRBV6-2, TRBV6-3 and some other V segments were excluded as indistinguishable. DRB1 showed the most TCR associations and HLA-C the fewest in a later analysis, as rates varied by HLA locus.

V was pared by 4 bases and J by 6 bases, with 3 bases of the junction left unmatched. Looked up from germline, CDR1 is SGHRS and CDR2 is YFSETQ. The CDR3 sequence is 12 residues long. Primers for the PCR totalled 60 Vbeta and 13 Jbeta. Method: immunoSEQ multiplex PCR; TCRdb's copy keeps in-frame clones and lacks some. This sample has some 180,000 clones, with approximately 80% found just once. This clone turned up a few times. No antigen is known for it. The sample carries other DNA sequences with the same CDR3. The TCR originated in a woman between 25 and 40 years old in good health and CMV-seropositive. Specimen: PBMCs. The V gene is TRBV5-1, the J gene TRBJ1-2; 7 bases agree with TRBD1. The CDR3 is CASSPDRDGYTF. Here the CDR3 DNA reads TGCGCCAGCAGCCCCGACAGGGATGGCTACACCTTC. Drawing the rest from reference TRBV5-1 and TRBJ1-2, the complete variable domain is KAGVTQTPRYLIKTRGQQVTLSCSPISGHRSVSWYQQTPGQGLQFLFEYFSETQRNKGNFPGRFSGRQFSNSRSEMNVSTLELGDSALYLCASSPDRDGYTFGSGTRLTVV.